The present TCR beta chain was sequenced within a study of shared clonotypes between healthy human individuals. V dropped 0 bases and J dropped 2 bases, with 13 bases sitting between them. The germline gives CDR1 MNHEY, CDR2 SVGAGI. The CDR3 is made up of 16 amino acids. Study-wide points: When naive CD4 clonotypes were compared across a few donors, about 4.9% were shared. The study found lower generation probabilities in non-shared clonotypes than in those shared by all four donors. Estimated richness was generally greater in naive than memory subsets.

For this clone: The antigen is unknown.

Method: immunoSEQ multiplex PCR; TCRdb's copy keeps in-frame clones and lacks some. The sample has some 1,100,000 clones, around three quarters seen once. Adults of Caucasian background living in Nashville, Tennessee made up all donors. The sample taken for sequencing was memory CD4+ T cells from PBMCs. Subset given: CD45RA-negative fraction. This TCR derives from a man younger than 35 in good health. Some clones in this sample may be carry-over from other donors' samples. V usage is TRBV6-5 and J usage is TRBJ1-1; D remains ambiguous. The CDR3 here is CASSYSLGSSNTEAFF. The CDR3, as DNA: TGTGCCAGCAGTTACTCGCTAGGCAGTTCAAACACTGAAGCTTTCTTT.